The rows below give T cell receptor beta chains drawn from one sample of a study of blood T cell repertoires in COVID-19. Sequencing used immunoSEQ multiplex PCR; TCRdb keeps in-frame clones, though not all of them. The data show around 250,000 clones, approximately 83% seen once. The sequencing sample was made of peripheral blood. The receptors here all came from a man aged 25 to 40 who had recovered from COVID-19. Both conserved end residues are part of each CDR3. Each record gives: J gene, D gene, V gene, clone size, CDR3 DNA, CDR3 protein. D genes are given only for firm matches. Size tells how often a clone was seen (once, few, many) or the class of an expanded clone, and some rows leave it out.

j_call: TRBJ1-6
d_call: .
v_call: TRBV27
clone_size: .
cdr3_nt: TGTGCCAGCAGTCCCCGGTGGGGCCTCACCTATTCACCCCTCCACTTT
cdr3_aa: CASSPRWGLTYSPLHF

j_call: TRBJ2-1
d_call: TRBD2
v_call: TRBV3-1/TRBV3-2
clone_size: few
cdr3_nt: TGTGCCAGCAGCCCCCTAGCGGAATACAATGAGCAGTTCTTC
cdr3_aa: CASSPLAEYNEQFF

j_call: TRBJ2-3
d_call: .
v_call: TRBV3-1/TRBV3-2
clone_size: .
cdr3_nt: TGTGCCACCCGGGGACATAATACGCAGTATTTT
cdr3_aa: CATRGHNTQYF

j_call: TRBJ2-5
d_call: TRBD2
v_call: TRBV7-2
clone_size: .
cdr3_nt: TGTGCCAGCAGCCCGATACTAGCGGGGGGTGAAGAGACCCAGTACTTC
cdr3_aa: CASSPILAGGEETQYF

j_call: TRBJ1-2
d_call: TRBD1
v_call: TRBV13
clone_size: .
cdr3_nt: TGTGCCAGCAGCTCGGGGACAGGGTTCCATGGCTACACCTTC
cdr3_aa: CASSSGTGFHGYTF

j_call: TRBJ2-3
d_call: TRBD2
v_call: TRBV6-1
clone_size: .
cdr3_nt: TGTGCCAGCAGTGAGGGGGCGGGGGGGCCCCCAGATACGCAGTATTTT
cdr3_aa: CASSEGAGGPPDTQYF

j_call: TRBJ1-1
d_call: TRBD1
v_call: TRBV27
clone_size: .
cdr3_nt: TGTGCCAGCAGTTTAGGTTCGACAGGGTTGAACACTGAAGCTTTCTTT
cdr3_aa: CASSLGSTGLNTEAFF

j_call: TRBJ2-5
d_call: .
v_call: TRBV19
clone_size: .
cdr3_nt: TGTGCCAGTATCGGCAGGTATCAAGAGACCCAGTACTTC
cdr3_aa: CASIGRYQETQYF

j_call: TRBJ2-2
d_call: TRBD2
v_call: TRBV7-9
clone_size: .
cdr3_nt: TGTGCCACCGGGGAGGGAAACACCGGGGAGCTGTTTTTT
cdr3_aa: CATGEGNTGELFF

j_call: TRBJ2-5
d_call: .
v_call: TRBV7-8
clone_size: many
cdr3_nt: TGTGCCAGCAGCCTAAGACAGGGAGGCCAGTACTTC
cdr3_aa: CASSLRQGGQYF

j_call: TRBJ2-7
d_call: TRBD1
v_call: TRBV10-1
clone_size: few
cdr3_nt: TGCGCCAGCAGTTCCCCGGGGACAGGGGCGTACGAGCAGTACTTC
cdr3_aa: CASSSPGTGAYEQYF

j_call: TRBJ1-3
d_call: .
v_call: TRBV3-1/TRBV3-2
clone_size: .
cdr3_nt: TGTGCCAGCAGCCCTCGGCGGGCTGGAAACACCATATATTTT
cdr3_aa: CASSPRRAGNTIYF

j_call: TRBJ1-1
d_call: .
v_call: TRBV7-8
clone_size: few
cdr3_nt: TGTGCCAGCAGCTTCGGGACACGCACTGAAGCTTTCTTT
cdr3_aa: CASSFGTRTEAFF

j_call: TRBJ2-1
d_call: TRBD1
v_call: TRBV10-2
clone_size: .
cdr3_nt: TGCGCCAGCAACCCGGGACAGTCCTACAATGAGCAGTTCTTC
cdr3_aa: CASNPGQSYNEQFF

j_call: TRBJ2-1
d_call: .
v_call: TRBV6-1
clone_size: once
cdr3_nt: TGTGCCAGCAGTGAAGCCGAGGGGGGGCTGAATGAGCAGTTCTTC
cdr3_aa: CASSEAEGGLNEQFF

j_call: TRBJ1-3
d_call: TRBD1
v_call: TRBV4-1
clone_size: .
cdr3_nt: TGCGCCAGCAGCCACGAGGACAGGGGGTTGAACACCATATATTTT
cdr3_aa: CASSHEDRGLNTIYF

j_call: TRBJ2-7
d_call: TRBD1
v_call: TRBV5-1
clone_size: .
cdr3_nt: TGCGCCAGCAGCTCGAGACAGGGGGTTACACACGAGCAGTACTTC
cdr3_aa: CASSSRQGVTHEQYF

j_call: TRBJ2-4
d_call: TRBD1
v_call: TRBV9
clone_size: .
cdr3_nt: TGTGCCAGCAGCGTCGCCGGACAGGGGAGCAAAAACATTCAGTACTTC
cdr3_aa: CASSVAGQGSKNIQYF

j_call: TRBJ2-1
d_call: TRBD2
v_call: TRBV5-1
clone_size: once
cdr3_nt: TGCGCCAGCAGCCACGGGACTAGCGGGGGGGCTGAGCAGTTCTTC
cdr3_aa: CASSHGTSGGAEQFF

j_call: TRBJ1-2
d_call: .
v_call: TRBV6-5
clone_size: .
cdr3_nt: TGTGCCAGCAGTTACTCGACGGCGGCCTATGGCTACACCTTC
cdr3_aa: CASSYSTAAYGYTF

j_call: TRBJ1-3
d_call: TRBD1
v_call: TRBV7-2
clone_size: .
cdr3_nt: TGTGCCAGCAGCCCCGACAGGGCGGGAGGAAACACCATATATTTT
cdr3_aa: CASSPDRAGGNTIYF

j_call: TRBJ1-2
d_call: .
v_call: TRBV5-1
clone_size: once
cdr3_nt: TGCGCCAGCAGCTTGCGGACTGGGAATGGCTACACCTTC
cdr3_aa: CASSLRTGNGYTF

j_call: TRBJ2-1
d_call: TRBD1
v_call: TRBV10-3
clone_size: .
cdr3_nt: TGTGCCATCAGTGAGTCGAAAAGGGACAGGGAGTTCTTC
cdr3_aa: CAISESKRDREFF

j_call: TRBJ2-1
d_call: .
v_call: TRBV10-3
clone_size: .
cdr3_nt: TGTGCCACCAGAGAGGGCCCCTACAATGAGCAGTTCTTC
cdr3_aa: CATREGPYNEQFF

j_call: TRBJ2-1
d_call: TRBD1
v_call: TRBV19
clone_size: .
cdr3_nt: TGTGCCACAACAGGGGGAACTTACAATGAGCAGTTCTTC
cdr3_aa: CATTGGTYNEQFF

j_call: TRBJ1-1
d_call: TRBD1
v_call: TRBV11-2
clone_size: once
cdr3_nt: TGTGCCAGCAGCTTAGGGTGGGACAGGTACGCTTTCTTT
cdr3_aa: CASSLGWDRYAFF

j_call: TRBJ2-1
d_call: .
v_call: TRBV9
clone_size: .
cdr3_nt: TGTGCCAGCAGCCCGAGGGGGAGCTCCTACAATGAGCAGTTCTTC
cdr3_aa: CASSPRGSSYNEQFF

j_call: TRBJ1-2
d_call: .
v_call: TRBV7-9
clone_size: .
cdr3_nt: TGTGCCAGCAGCTTAGAAGGCATGGGGGGGTCCACCTTC
cdr3_aa: CASSLEGMGGSTF

j_call: TRBJ2-5
d_call: TRBD1
v_call: TRBV10-1
clone_size: .
cdr3_nt: TGCGCCAGCAGCCCCGGGGGACAGGGCAGGGAGACCCAGTACTTC
cdr3_aa: CASSPGGQGRETQYF

j_call: TRBJ1-6
d_call: TRBD1
v_call: TRBV6-6
clone_size: few
cdr3_nt: TGTGCCAGCAGTTTCCGACAGGGCCTCTACTTT
cdr3_aa: CASSFRQGLYF

j_call: TRBJ2-5
d_call: TRBD2
v_call: TRBV11-1
clone_size: .
cdr3_nt: TGTGCCAGCAGCTTTCGACTAGCGGGAAGGGAAGAGACCCAGTACTTC
cdr3_aa: CASSFRLAGREETQYF

j_call: TRBJ2-3
d_call: .
v_call: TRBV11-2
clone_size: .
cdr3_nt: TGTGCCAGCAGCGCCTCGACAGTAGAGTTGTTCACAGATACGCAGTATTTT
cdr3_aa: CASSASTVELFTDTQYF

j_call: TRBJ1-1
d_call: .
v_call: TRBV7-9
clone_size: .
cdr3_nt: TGTGCCAGCAGCTTACGGGAGGGGTTAGAAGCTTTCTTT
cdr3_aa: CASSLREGLEAFF

j_call: TRBJ1-2
d_call: TRBD1
v_call: TRBV2
clone_size: .
cdr3_nt: TGTGCCAGCAGGGGGACAGACAGAAACTATGGCTACACCTTC
cdr3_aa: CASRGTDRNYGYTF

j_call: TRBJ1-6
d_call: .
v_call: TRBV19
clone_size: .
cdr3_nt: TGTGCCAGTAGTATACTACGATACAGGGTAGCTTCGTCACCCCTCCACTTT
cdr3_aa: CASSILRYRVASSPLHF

j_call: TRBJ2-2
d_call: .
v_call: TRBV12-3/TRBV12-4
clone_size: few
cdr3_nt: TGTGCCAGCAGTATGTCGTACACCGGGGAGCTGTTTTTT
cdr3_aa: CASSMSYTGELFF

j_call: TRBJ2-2
d_call: TRBD2
v_call: TRBV2
clone_size: .
cdr3_nt: TGTGCCAGCGCTTTAACTAGCGCCATGGGACACACCGGGGAGCTGTTTTTT
cdr3_aa: CASALTSAMGHTGELFF

j_call: TRBJ2-1
d_call: TRBD2
v_call: TRBV5-1
clone_size: .
cdr3_nt: TGCGCCAGCAGCCTTGGGACTAGCGGGGTCCCCAATGAGCAGTTCTTC
cdr3_aa: CASSLGTSGVPNEQFF

j_call: TRBJ2-7
d_call: TRBD1
v_call: TRBV3-1/TRBV3-2
clone_size: .
cdr3_nt: TGTGCCAGCAGCCCGGGACAGGGGCTAAACGAGCAGTACTTC
cdr3_aa: CASSPGQGLNEQYF

j_call: TRBJ1-5
d_call: TRBD1
v_call: TRBV7-9
clone_size: few
cdr3_nt: TGTGCCAGCAGCTTAGGCCAACAGGGGAATCAGCCCCAGCATTTT
cdr3_aa: CASSLGQQGNQPQHF

j_call: TRBJ2-2
d_call: TRBD1
v_call: TRBV14
clone_size: .
cdr3_nt: TGTGCCAGCAGTCCTACAGGGGCTACCGGGGAGCTGTTTTTT
cdr3_aa: CASSPTGATGELFF

j_call: TRBJ1-6
d_call: .
v_call: TRBV2
clone_size: .
cdr3_nt: TGTGCCAGCAGTGACCAGACTAACTCACCCCTCCACTTT
cdr3_aa: CASSDQTNSPLHF

j_call: TRBJ2-7
d_call: .
v_call: TRBV2
clone_size: .
cdr3_nt: TGTGCCAGCAATTTTGTAGGGGGTGCCTCCTACGAGCAGTACTTC
cdr3_aa: CASNFVGGASYEQYF

j_call: TRBJ2-3
d_call: .
v_call: TRBV2
clone_size: .
cdr3_nt: TGTGCCAGCAGTGAAACCCGGGGGGCCGGGAGAGATACGCAGTATTTT
cdr3_aa: CASSETRGAGRDTQYF

j_call: TRBJ1-2
d_call: .
v_call: TRBV6-5
clone_size: many
cdr3_nt: TGTGCCACCCAGGACAGAACTAACTATGGCTACACCTTC
cdr3_aa: CATQDRTNYGYTF

j_call: TRBJ2-7
d_call: TRBD1
v_call: TRBV10-3
clone_size: .
cdr3_nt: TGTGCCATCAGTGAAGCGGGACAGGGGGCCAACGAGCAGTACTTC
cdr3_aa: CAISEAGQGANEQYF

j_call: TRBJ1-2
d_call: TRBD1
v_call: TRBV11-2
clone_size: .
cdr3_nt: TGTGCCAGCAGCTTCGGACAGGGGAACTATGGCTACACCTTC
cdr3_aa: CASSFGQGNYGYTF

j_call: TRBJ1-2
d_call: .
v_call: TRBV27
clone_size: once
cdr3_nt: TGTGCCAGCAGTGCCCAGGGGATTCACTATGGCTACACCTTC
cdr3_aa: CASSAQGIHYGYTF

j_call: TRBJ2-1
d_call: .
v_call: TRBV7-6
clone_size: .
cdr3_nt: TGTGCCAGCAGCTTAGGCGCGGGGACGAGCTCCTACAATGAGCAGTTCTTC
cdr3_aa: CASSLGAGTSSYNEQFF

j_call: TRBJ1-4
d_call: TRBD1
v_call: TRBV4-1
clone_size: .
cdr3_nt: TGCGCCAGCAGCCAAGGAGGGACAGGGACCGAAAAACTGTTTTTT
cdr3_aa: CASSQGGTGTEKLFF

j_call: TRBJ2-3
d_call: TRBD2
v_call: TRBV27
clone_size: .
cdr3_nt: TGTGCCAGCAGTTTCGTATCGCGGGGGAGGGCAGATACGCAGTATTTT
cdr3_aa: CASSFVSRGRADTQYF

j_call: TRBJ1-1
d_call: .
v_call: TRBV30
clone_size: .
cdr3_nt: TGTGCCTGGAGTAAGGGAGGGGACACTGAAGCTTTCTTT
cdr3_aa: CAWSKGGDTEAFF